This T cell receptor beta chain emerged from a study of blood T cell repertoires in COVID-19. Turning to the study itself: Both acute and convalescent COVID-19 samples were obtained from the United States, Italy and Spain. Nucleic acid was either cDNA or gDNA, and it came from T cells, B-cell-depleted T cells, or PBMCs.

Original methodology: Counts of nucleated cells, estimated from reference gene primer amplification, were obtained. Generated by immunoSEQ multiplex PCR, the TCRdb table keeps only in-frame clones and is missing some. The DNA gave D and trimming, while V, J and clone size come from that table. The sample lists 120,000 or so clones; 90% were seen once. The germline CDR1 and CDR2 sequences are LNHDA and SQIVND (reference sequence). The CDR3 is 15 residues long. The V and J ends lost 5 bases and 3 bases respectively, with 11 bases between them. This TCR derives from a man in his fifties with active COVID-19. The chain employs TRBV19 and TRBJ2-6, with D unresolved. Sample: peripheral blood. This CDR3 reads CASSLSPGGANVLTF. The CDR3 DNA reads TGTGCCAGTAGTCTCTCCCCGGGTGGGGCCAACGTCCTGACTTTC.